These 11 T cell receptor beta chains came from one sample sequenced in a study of shared clonotypes between healthy human individuals. The protocol was immunoSEQ multiplex PCR, while the TCRdb copy is restricted to in-frame clones and leaves out a portion. The data contain some 2 million clones, approximately 95% of them singletons. The sample comprised naive CD4+ T cells sorted from blood. The subset is: CD45RA+ positively selected. Every receptor here comes from a man aged 18 to 30 in good health.

V and J are TRBV30 and TRBJ2-7, with 13 positions matching TRBD2. This CDR3 has 14 residues. Per the germline V gene, CDR1 is GTSNPN and CDR2 is SVGIG (reference sequence). Trimming removed 3 bases from V and 7 bases from J; junction bases left unmatched: 6. CDR3 in amino acids: CAWSRTSGGREQYF. The CDR3 nucleotides are TGTGCCTGGAGCCGGACTAGCGGGGGCCGGGAGCAGTACTTC.

The CDR3: CAWSVKGTSDTQYF. CDR3 nucleotides: TGTGCCTGGAGTGTAAAGGGAACATCAGATACGCAGTATTTT. The chain joins TRBV30 to TRBJ2-3; D is unresolved. V lost 0 bases to trimming and J lost 4 bases, with 11 bases between them. Per germline, CDR1 GTSNPN and CDR2 SVGIG (reference sequence). This CDR3 has 14 amino acids. Full variable domain (missing parts from reference TRBV30 and TRBJ2-3): SQTIHQWPATLVQPVGSPLSLECTVEGTSNPNLYWYRQAAGRGLQLLFYSVGIGQISSEVPQNLSASRPQDRQFILSSKKLLLSDSGFYLCAWSVKGTSDTQYFGPGTRLTVL.

The rearrangement joins TRBV19 to TRBJ1-3; TRBD1 might be the D (5 bases). CDR1 and CDR2 (germline): LNHDA, SQIVND (reference sequence). The V and J ends lost 7 bases and 3 bases respectively, with 13 bases between them. CDR3 length: 14 amino acids. The CDR3 region is CASTSGTLGNTIYF. In DNA form, the CDR3 reads TGTGCCAGTACCTCCGGGACCCTTGGAAACACCATATATTTT.

This clone has just one count. V gene TRBV6-5 combines with J gene TRBJ2-7; no reliable D call. CDR3 length: 14 amino acids. Germline CDR1 reads MNHEY; CDR2 reads SVGAGI. V lost 6 bases and J 1 base, leaving 13 bases between the germline ends. CDR3: CASSPTLGSYEQYF. The CDR3 DNA sequence: TGTGCCAGCAGCCCGACCTTGGGATCCTACGAGCAGTACTTC.

The chain employs TRBV15 and TRBJ2-4; possible D gene TRBD2, 5 bases. Trimming pared 1 base from V and 6 bases from J, leaving 10 bases between. The CDR3 length is 14 residues. Per germline, CDR1 LNHNV and CDR2 YYDKDF (reference sequence). The CDR3 region has the DNA TGTGCCACCAGCAGAGGGGAGATTTCAAACATTCAGTACTTC. Protein sequence: CATSRGEISNIQYF.

The chain couples TRBV6-1 to TRBJ2-7, with TRBD2 matching 14 bases. Looked up from germline, CDR1 is MNHNS and CDR2 is SASEGT. Trimming cost V 6 bases and J 7 bases; bases outside gene matches: 2. This CDR3 is built from 13 residues. CDR3 in DNA: TGTGCCAGCAGGACTAGCGGGGGGGCAGAGCAGTACTTC. Protein product: CASRTSGGAEQYF.

This chain links TRBV27 with TRBJ1-6, with D tentatively TRBD1 (5 bases). Germline lookup yields CDR1 MNHEY and CDR2 SMNVEV (reference sequence). The V gene lost 5 bases and the J gene lost 3 bases, with 11 bases spanning the gap. The CDR3 extends over 15 amino acids. This chain's CDR3 is CASSRDQVYNSPLHF. The CDR3 DNA is TGTGCCAGCAGTCGGGACCAAGTCTATAATTCACCCCTCCACTTT.

This chain uses TRBV10-3 with TRBJ1-6; a weak D match, TRBD1 (5 bases). Germline values: CDR1 ENHRY, CDR2 SYGVKD. V was shortened by 2 bases and J by 7 bases, with 9 bases between the two germline ends. CDR3 length equals 14 residues. This CDR3 is CAISEATANSPLHF. The DNA of the CDR3 is TGTGCCATCAGTGAGGCGACAGCCAATTCACCCCTCCACTTT.

This sequence joins TRBV30 and TRBJ2-3, with 8 bases matching TRBD2. Per germline, CDR1 GTSNPN and CDR2 SVGIG (reference sequence). V dropped 4 bases and J dropped 4; count of bases not matched to a gene: 10. This CDR3 has 15 residues. The CDR3 sequence is CAWNPGGPAADTQYF. The CDR3 nucleotides read TGTGCCTGGAACCCGGGAGGGCCCGCGGCAGATACGCAGTATTTT.

The chain is built from TRBV5-6 and TRBJ1-4, with D tentatively TRBD1 (5 bases). This CDR3 is 16 amino acids long. Trimming left V 0 bases short and J 5 bases short, with 14 bases between. CDR1 SGHDT and CDR2 YYEEEE come from the germline V gene. CDR3 sequence reads: CASSLVAGGYNEKLFF. DNA for the CDR3: TGTGCCAGCAGCTTGGTAGCTGGGGGTTACAATGAAAAACTGTTTTTT.

Note on this clone: Other DNA sequences within the sample encode an identical CDR3. V usage is TRBV5-1 and J usage is TRBJ2-3; 8 bases are a match to TRBD2. CDR1 SGHRS and CDR2 YFSETQ come from the germline V gene. The V segment lost 4 bases and the J segment 0 bases; nucleotides outside the gene matches: 7. The CDR3 sequence is 16 residues long. In DNA form, the CDR3 reads TGCGCCAGCAGCCCTACTAGCGGTGGTAGCACAGATACGCAGTATTTT. It codes for CASSPTSGGSTDTQYF. Variable domain in full (rest from reference TRBV5-1 and TRBJ2-3): KAGVTQTPRYLIKTRGQQVTLSCSPISGHRSVSWYQQTPGQGLQFLFEYFSETQRNKGNFPGRFSGRQFSNSRSEMNVSTLELGDSALYLCASSPTSGGSTDTQYFGPGTRLTVL.